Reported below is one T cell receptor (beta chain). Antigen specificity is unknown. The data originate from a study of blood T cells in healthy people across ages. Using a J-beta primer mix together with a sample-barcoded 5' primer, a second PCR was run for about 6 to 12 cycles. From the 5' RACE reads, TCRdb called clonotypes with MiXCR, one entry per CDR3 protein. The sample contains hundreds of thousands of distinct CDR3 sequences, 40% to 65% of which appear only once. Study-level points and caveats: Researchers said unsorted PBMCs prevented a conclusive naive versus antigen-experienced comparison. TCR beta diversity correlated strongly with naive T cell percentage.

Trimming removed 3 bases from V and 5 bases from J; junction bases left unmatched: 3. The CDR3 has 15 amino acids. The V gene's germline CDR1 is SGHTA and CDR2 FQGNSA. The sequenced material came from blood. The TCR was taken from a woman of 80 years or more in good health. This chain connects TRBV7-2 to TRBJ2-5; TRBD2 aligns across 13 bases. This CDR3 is CASSFTSGGVETQYF. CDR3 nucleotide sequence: TGTGCCAGCAGCTTTACTAGCGGGGGGGTGGAGACCCAGTACTTC. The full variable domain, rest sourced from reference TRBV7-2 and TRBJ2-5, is GAGVSQSPSNKVTEKGKDVELRCDPISGHTALYWYRQSLGQGLEFLIYFQGNSAPDKSGLPSDRFSAERTGGSVSTLTIQRTQQEDSAVYLCASSFTSGGVETQYFGPGTRLLVL.